This T cell receptor beta chain is from a study of response to subunit inactivated influenza vaccine. TCRdb reprocessed the RT-PCR reads via MiXCR and lists one record per CDR3 protein. This table holds about 570,000 distinct CDR3 sequences, about 11% found once. The sample was also linked to a second study, of T cells expressing NK-cell markers. In that study: Scientists made TCR beta cDNA using 5'RACE template switching with UMIs. Five to seven of the donors carried dominant NKG2C+ clonotypes that took up about 1.0-7.0% of their CD8+ T cells.

The sequenced sample was PBMCs from blood, obtained on the day of vaccination. The receptor was isolated from a man between 45 and 60 years old who received an inactivated influenza vaccine.

CDR3 coding DNA: TGTGCCAGCAGTCAACCGGGACAGTTTTTTGTTTCCGCTGAAGCTTTCTTT. It encodes CASSQPGQFFVSAEAFF. V is TRBV6-1 and J is TRBJ1-1; 7 positions match TRBD1. The CDR3 is made up of 17 amino acids. V trimming: 5 bases; J trimming: 6 bases; junction bases outside the gene matches: 18. The V gene's germline CDR1 is MNHNS and CDR2 SASEGT.